This T cell receptor beta chain originates from a study of PD-1 blockade in classical Hodgkin lymphoma. Remarks on this clone: Its antigen remains unknown. The junction and the germline gene differ at one end; a read error may be behind it.

The CDR3 extends over 13 amino acids. Germline CDR1 and CDR2: MNHNS and SASEGT. Findings and caveats of the study: Baseline TCR diversity was reportedly lower in newly diagnosed patients than in healthy donors. It was reported as lower still in relapsed/refractory patients. Why the repertoires differ is still unclear, perhaps disease activity or prior therapy.

Sequencing was performed with immunoSEQ multiplex PCR; in TCRdb, only in-frame clones are kept and a portion is missing. The sample lists around 30,000 clones, more than 70% occurring once. Time point here: newly diagnosed, previously untreated cHL patient sample. Out of thawed PBMCs, magnetic negative selection purified CD4+ T cells. Newly diagnosed, untreated classical Hodgkin lymphoma PBMCs provided comparison. The sequenced material came from CD4+ T cells from blood. The TCR originated in a human donor with classical Hodgkin lymphoma. This sequence joins TRBV6-1 and TRBJ2-1, with TRBD1 as a possible D gene (6 bases). The CDR3 coding sequence is TGTGCCGGACAGACAGGTCCCTACAGTGAGCAGTTCTTC. This codes for CAGQTGPYSEQFF.